The sample holds many counts of the clone carrying this T cell receptor beta chain. Antigen: not known. The data were obtained in a study of shared clonotypes between healthy human individuals. Study-wide results and caveats: At large depth, rarefaction still showed sorted-subset sequencing to be incomplete.

After removal of 7 bases from V and 5 bases from J, the junction contained 2 bases not matched to a gene. CDR3 length: 13 residues. From germline, CDR1 is MNHNY and CDR2 SVGAGI (reference sequence). Deep-level running was used for the assay. The protocol was immunoSEQ multiplex PCR, while the TCRdb copy is restricted to in-frame clones and leaves out a portion. The table lists over 2 million clones, 95% of them singletons. Nashville, Tennessee was home to all donors, each a Caucasian adult. The sequencing input was naive CD4+ T cells sorted from blood. Sample subset: CD45RA+ positively selected. This chain links TRBV6-6 with TRBJ1-5; 10 bases are a match to TRBD1. The clonotype was recovered from a man younger than 35 in good health. The CDR3 nucleotides are TGTGCCAGCACGACAGGGGGCTATCAGCCCCAGCATTTT. Translation: CASTTGGYQPQHF.